The 5 T cell receptor beta chains listed next were all sequenced from one sample in a study of response to subunit inactivated influenza vaccine. MiXCR was run by TCRdb on the RT-PCR reads, yielding one entry per CDR3 protein. The table includes 800,000 to 1,000,000 distinct CDR3 sequences, around 21% detected once. The sample in question was PBMCs from blood, obtained 4 to 6 days after vaccination. These TCRs come from a man in his fifties or sixties who received an inactivated influenza vaccine.

The gene calls are TRBV20-1 and TRBJ2-1, with 7 bases identical to TRBD2. CDR3 length: 15 amino acids. The germline CDR1 and CDR2 sequences are DFQATT and SNEGSKA (reference sequence). V lost 1 base and J lost 4; bases outside the gene matches: 7. The CDR3 sequence is CSARGASGEYNEQFF. CDR3 bases: TGCAGTGCTAGAGGAGCTAGCGGAGAGTACAATGAGCAGTTCTTC.

This clonotype appeared a few times. The V gene is TRBV12-3 or TRBV12-4, the J gene TRBJ1-3, with D uncertain. Trimming left V 6 bases short and J 2 bases short, with 14 bases between. The CDR3 length is 15 residues. The CDR3 DNA sequence: TGTGCCAGCAGCCTCGCCCGGATTCCTGGAAACACCATATATTTT. It codes for CASSLARIPGNTIYF.

This clonotype was seen more than once but under ten times. The chain has TRBV12-3 or TRBV12-4 and TRBJ1-1; D possibly corresponds to TRBD1 (5 bases). The CDR3 extends over 14 amino acids. The V end lost 8 bases, the J end lost 4 bases, and 17 bases lay between the germline ends. CDR3 nucleotides: TGTGCCAGCTTTAACGCAGGGACCGGCACTGAAGCTTTCTTT. Encoded protein: CASFNAGTGTEAFF.

V usage is TRBV20-1 and J usage is TRBJ1-2; D gene uncertain. The V and J ends lost 6 bases and 8 bases respectively, with 10 bases between them. Germline assignment: CDR1 DFQATT and CDR2 SNEGSKA (reference sequence). The CDR3 has 10 residues. CDR3 nucleotide sequence: TGCAGTGCCTTAGACGGGGGCTACACCTTC. Translating it yields CSALDGGYTF.

CDR3 bases: TGCAGTGCTAGTAGGGACAGGAATTCACCCCTCCACTTT. Encoded protein: CSASRDRNSPLHF. V gene TRBV20-1 combines with J gene TRBJ1-6, with 8 bases identical to TRBD1. The CDR3 runs to 13 residues. Germline values: CDR1 DFQATT, CDR2 SNEGSKA (reference sequence). The V segment lost 3 bases and the J segment 7 bases; nucleotides outside the gene matches: 2.